The 26 T cell receptor beta chains presented below share a single source sample, sequenced in a study of radiotherapy plus CTLA-4 blockade in lung cancer. Sequencing was performed with immunoSEQ multiplex PCR; in TCRdb, only in-frame clones are kept and a portion is missing. The sample contains fewer than 85,000 clones, approximately 86% of which appear only once. Source: peripheral blood, taken from a patient treated with radiotherapy plus ipilimumab. Receptors originate from a human donor with non-small cell lung cancer who had stable disease on radiotherapy plus ipilimumab.

Only a few counts were recorded for this clone. The rearrangement links TRBV14 to TRBJ1-4, with D unresolved. The length of the CDR3 is 15 residues. Trimming cost V 1 base and J 0 bases, with 6 bases left between them. Per germline, CDR1 SGHDN and CDR2 FVKESK. The CDR3 DNA sequence: TGTGCCAGCAGCCAAGCGGGAACAACTAATGAAAAACTGTTTTTT. Protein sequence: CASSQAGTTNEKLFF.

This chain connects TRBV7-3 to TRBJ1-2, with D maybe TRBD1 (6 bases). This CDR3 has 16 residues. Trimming left V 2 bases short and J 3 bases short, with 16 bases between. Germline V lookup: CDR1 SGHTA, CDR2 FQGTGA. The CDR3 here is CASSLDRLRGDYGYTF. Here the CDR3 DNA reads TGTGCCAGCAGCTTAGATAGACTCAGGGGAGACTATGGCTACACCTTC. Drawing the rest from reference TRBV7-3 and TRBJ1-2, the complete variable domain is GAGVSQTPSNKVTEKGKYVELRCDPISGHTALYWYRQSLGQGPEFLIYFQGTGAADDSGLPNDRFFAVRPEGSVSTLKIQRTERGDSAVYLCASSLDRLRGDYGYTFGSGTRLTVV.

This sequence joins TRBV9 and TRBJ2-1, with D perhaps being TRBD1 or TRBD2 (5 bases each). The CDR3 sequence is 14 residues long. The ends were cut back, 0 bases at V and 9 bases at J, with 13 bases in the middle. Germline V gene data show CDR1 as SGDLS and CDR2 as YYNGEE. The CDR3 sequence is CASSVADLGGEQFF. The CDR3 nucleotides read TGTGCCAGCAGCGTAGCTGACCTTGGGGGTGAGCAGTTCTTC.

CDR3: CASSDSRLPFSQETQYF. The CDR3 DNA reads as TGTGCCAGCAGTGACTCGAGACTACCCTTCTCCCAAGAGACCCAGTACTTC. The rearrangement links TRBV6-4 to TRBJ2-5, with a weak D call TRBD2 (5 bases). V dropped 0 bases and J dropped 1 base, with 15 bases sitting between them. Germline V lookup: CDR1 MRHNA, CDR2 SNTAGT. The CDR3 has 17 residues.

The chain joins TRBV9 to TRBJ2-3; TRBD2 agrees at 7 bases. The germline V gene encodes CDR1 SGDLS and CDR2 YYNGEE. The CDR3 has 14 residues. Trimming at V came to 0 bases and at J to 4 bases, leaving 2 bases not matched to a gene. CDR3 nucleotides: TGTGCCAGCAGCGTAGACCTAGCGGCAGATACGCAGTATTTT. Translating it yields CASSVDLAADTQYF.

J is TRBJ2-2 and V is TRBV11-2; D ambiguous. V was cut by 0 bases and J by 1 base, with 3 bases left in between. The CDR3 has 14 amino acids. CDR1 SGHAT and CDR2 FQNNGV come from the germline V gene. The CDR3 is CASSLERNTGELFF. The CDR3 DNA is TGTGCCAGCAGCTTAGAGCGGAACACCGGGGAGCTGTTTTTT.

This chain uses TRBV9 with TRBJ1-3, with D possibly matching TRBD1 (5 bases). V was cut by 4 bases and J by 2 bases, with 13 bases left in between. This CDR3 is 15 amino acids long. CDR1 and CDR2 from the germline V gene are SGDLS and YYNGEE. DNA for the CDR3: TGTGCCAGCAGCACCGGGGACGTCCCTGGAAACACCATATATTTT. Translation: CASSTGDVPGNTIYF.

The J gene is TRBJ1-6, the V gene TRBV5-1, with 7 bases lining up with TRBD1. Germline CDR1 SGHRS, CDR2 YFSETQ. This CDR3 is built from 16 residues. The V and J ends lost 3 bases and 5 bases, in that order; junction bases with no gene match: 8. CDR3 in amino acids: CASSSSAGTDNSPLHF. As DNA, the CDR3 is TGCGCCAGCAGCTCTTCGGCCGGGACAGATAATTCACCCCTCCACTTT.

This sequence joins TRBV5-1 and TRBJ2-7; the D call may be TRBD1 or TRBD2 (5 bases each). V lost 0 bases and J 2 bases, leaving 12 bases between the germline ends. CDR3 size: 15 residues. CDR1 and CDR2 (germline): SGHRS, YFSETQ. CDR3 coding DNA: TGCGCCAGCAGCTTGGCGGGACCAAATGCCTACGAGCAGTACTTC. The encoded protein is CASSLAGPNAYEQYF.

This clone was picked up a small number of times. This chain links TRBV19 with TRBJ1-4; D is possibly TRBD1 (5 bases). The CDR3 sequence is 14 residues long. CDR1 and CDR2 (germline): LNHDA, SQIVND (reference sequence). Trimming shortened V by 2 bases and J by 7 bases, and 11 bases separated the two germline ends. The DNA for the CDR3 is TGTGCCAGTAGTATACCCAGGGCCGCTGAAAAACTGTTTTTT. It codes for CASSIPRAAEKLFF. The full variable domain, rest sourced from reference TRBV19 and TRBJ1-4, is DGGITQSPKYLFRKEGQNVTLSCEQNLNHDAMYWYRQDPGQGLRLIYYSQIVNDFQKGDIAEGYSVSREKKESFPLTVTSAQKNPTAFYLCASSIPRAAEKLFFGSGTQLSVL.

This clone was observed a handful of times. CDR3: CASWSTQETQYF. For the CDR3, the DNA is TGTGCCAGCTGGAGCACTCAAGAGACCCAGTACTTC. The J gene is TRBJ2-5, the V gene TRBV28; D unclear. Germline V gene data show CDR1 as MDHEN and CDR2 as SYDVKM. CDR3 length equals 12 residues. The V gene lost 8 bases and the J gene lost 2 bases, with 9 bases spanning the gap.

This chain joins TRBV6-1 and TRBJ2-2; D ambiguous. Germline V gene data show CDR1 as MNHNS and CDR2 as SASEGT. This CDR3 is 13 amino acids long. V was clipped by 3 bases and J by 8 bases, with 10 bases between them. This CDR3 is CASSEIVLGELFF. DNA for the CDR3: TGTGCCAGCAGTGAGATAGTTCTTGGGGAGCTGTTTTTT.

This clone has just one count. The chain couples TRBV9 to TRBJ2-2; 8 nucleotides align to TRBD2. J was trimmed by 7 bases and V by 0 bases; bases with no gene match: 5. From germline, CDR1 is SGDLS and CDR2 YYNGEE. The CDR3 spans 15 residues. Written as DNA, the CDR3 is TGTGCCAGCAGCGTAGACGGGAGGGTTGGCGGGGAGCTGTTTTTT. This codes for CASSVDGRVGGELFF.

V gene TRBV5-4 combines with J gene TRBJ2-1; D not resolved. Between the trimmed V and J ends, which lost 0 bases and 6 bases, there was a span of 7 bases. The CDR3 extends over 13 amino acids. Germline CDR1 and CDR2: SGHNT and YYREEE (reference sequence). The chain's CDR3 is CASSLAQLNEQFF. As DNA, the CDR3 is TGTGCCAGCAGCTTGGCTCAGCTCAATGAGCAGTTCTTC.

CDR3 sequence reads: CASSQQGTQAFF. CDR3 sequence (DNA): TGTGCCAGCAGTCAACAGGGGACGCAAGCTTTCTTT. The rearrangement links TRBV28 to TRBJ1-1; 7 bases map to TRBD1. This CDR3 has 12 residues. CDR1 and CDR2 from the germline V gene are MDHEN and SYDVKM. V dropped 5 bases and J dropped 9; count of bases not matched to a gene: 6. Combining the CDR3 with reference TRBV28 and TRBJ1-1 gives the whole variable domain DVKVTQSSRYLVKRTGEKVFLECVQDMDHENMFWYRQDPGLGLRLIYFSYDVKMKEKGDIPEGYSVSREKKERFSLILESASTNQTSMYLCASSQQGTQAFFGQGTRLTVV.

V gene TRBV14 combines with J gene TRBJ2-7; D uncertain. The CDR3 is 16 amino acids. Germline V gene data show CDR1 as SGHDN and CDR2 as FVKESK. Trimming cost V 1 base and J 5 bases, with 18 bases left between them. The CDR3 bases are TGTGCCAGCAGCCAAGTGGAAAAGTTCGTCTCGGACGAGCAGTACTTC. Protein: CASSQVEKFVSDEQYF. Full variable domain (missing parts from reference TRBV14 and TRBJ2-7): EAGVTQFPSHSVIEKGQTVTLRCDPISGHDNLYWYRRVMGKEIKFLLHFVKESKQDESGMPNNRFLAERTGGTYSTLKVQPAELEDSGVYFCASSQVEKFVSDEQYFGPGTRLTVT.

The chain combines TRBV30 with TRBJ2-2, with 7 bases matching TRBD1. The J segment lost 6 bases and the V segment lost 3 bases, leaving 4 bases of the junction unmatched. CDR3 size: 13 residues. Germline V gene data show CDR1 as GTSNPN and CDR2 as SVGIG (reference sequence). The chain's CDR3 is CAWRVQGAGELFF. The CDR3 nucleotides read TGTGCCTGGAGAGTCCAGGGGGCCGGGGAGCTGTTTTTT.

The V and J genes are TRBV18 and TRBJ1-6; TRBD1 matches 7 bases. The CDR3 is 16 residues long. Losses at the gene ends were 3 bases for V and 8 bases for J; bases not matched to a gene: 10. The germline CDR1 and CDR2 sequences are KGHSH and LQKENI. The CDR3 loop is CASSPERQGKDSPLHF. The CDR3 coding sequence is TGTGCCAGCTCACCCGAAAGACAGGGAAAGGATTCACCCCTCCACTTT.

The J gene is TRBJ2-2, the V gene TRBV21-1; no check of the table's D call, TRBD2, against the DNA was made. TRBV21-1 is a pseudogene segment. The CDR3 runs to 19 residues. CDR3 nucleotide sequence: TGTGCCAGCACTTCCTCTGGGACTAGCGGGAGTTTCGGTACCGGGGAGCTGTTTTTT. Encoded protein: CASTSSGTSGSFGTGELFF.

This clone was recorded once. The chain joins TRBV9 to TRBJ2-5; a possible D gene is TRBD1 (7 bases). In germline, CDR1 is SGDLS, CDR2 YYNGEE. The CDR3 sequence is 15 residues long. Deletions cut 3 bases from V and 11 bases from J, with 23 bases between. The CDR3 coding sequence is TGTGCCAGCAGCGGAACCACAGGGGCGCGGGGAGAGCAGTACTTC. This sequence encodes CASSGTTGARGEQYF.

This chain connects TRBV11-2 to TRBJ2-1; TRBD2 matches 7 bases. This CDR3 has 14 residues. Germline CDR1 and CDR2: SGHAT and FQNNGV. V trimming: 1 base; J trimming: 5 bases; junction bases outside the gene matches: 2. CDR3 nucleotide sequence: TGTGCCAGCAGCTTAGTAGGGAGGGACAATGAGCAGTTCTTC. It encodes CASSLVGRDNEQFF. The variable domain in full, completed from reference TRBV11-2 and TRBJ2-1, reads EAGVAQSPRYKIIEKRQSVAFWCNPISGHATLYWYQQILGQGPKLLIQFQNNGVVDDSQLPKDRFSAERLKGVDSTLKIQPAKLEDSAVYLCASSLVGRDNEQFFGPGTRLTVL.

The V call is TRBV5-1, the J call TRBJ2-1; possible D gene TRBD1, 5 bases. The germline V and J ends were trimmed by 4 bases and 5 bases, with 13 bases remaining between them. Germline CDR1 reads SGHRS; CDR2 reads YFSETQ. The CDR3 length is 14 residues. The CDR3 DNA follows: TGCGCCAGCAGCACGAGACAGAATAACAATGAGCAGTTCTTC. Translated: CASSTRQNNNEQFF. The entire variable domain, with the rest obtained from reference TRBV5-1 and TRBJ2-1, is as follows: KAGVTQTPRYLIKTRGQQVTLSCSPISGHRSVSWYQQTPGQGLQFLFEYFSETQRNKGNFPGRFSGRQFSNSRSEMNVSTLELGDSALYLCASSTRQNNNEQFFGPGTRLTVL.

V gene TRBV15 combines with J gene TRBJ2-5, with 15 bases fitting TRBD2. Per the germline V gene, CDR1 is LNHNV and CDR2 is YYDKDF (reference sequence). The CDR3 extends over 19 amino acids. V trimming: 0 bases; J trimming: 4 bases; junction bases outside the gene matches: 9. The CDR3 DNA reads as TGTGCCACCAGCAGAGATTGGACTAGCGGGAGGGCCGGGCGAGAGACCCAGTACTTC. Translating gives CATSRDWTSGRAGRETQYF.

The CDR3 spells CASRQNGETQYF. In nucleotides, the CDR3 is TGCGCCAGCCGACAAAACGGGGAGACCCAGTACTTC. This chain uses TRBV5-1 with TRBJ2-5; no clear D. Germline V gene sequence: CDR1 SGHRS, CDR2 YFSETQ. The CDR3 sequence is 12 residues long. Trimming took 7 bases from V and 5 from J, leaving 12 bases between them.

The rearrangement joins TRBV7-9 to TRBJ1-5; perhaps TRBD1 as D (6 bases). The CDR3 has 16 amino acids. V lost 1 base and J lost 3, with 13 bases in between. CDR1 and CDR2 (germline): SEHNR, FQNEAQ (reference sequence). In DNA, the CDR3 is TGTGCCAGCAGCTTAGTGGCAGGGGTGGACAATCAGCCCCAGCATTTT. Protein: CASSLVAGVDNQPQHF.

This clone was seen just once. The chain combines TRBV5-1 with TRBJ2-7; no firm D call. The germline gives CDR1 SGHRS, CDR2 YFSETQ. The CDR3 runs to 12 residues. V was clipped by 1 base and J by 6 bases, with 8 bases between them. CDR3 DNA: TGCGCCAGCAGCTTGAGGGCAGGCGAGCAGTACTTC. Its protein product is CASSLRAGEQYF.